Each of the 21 T cell receptor beta chains below was sequenced from the same sample in a study of blood T cell repertoires in COVID-19. Sequencing was performed with immunoSEQ multiplex PCR; in TCRdb, only in-frame clones are kept and a portion is missing. The sample gives about 290,000 clones, just under 85% of which show up once; around 4% is in the top ten. The sequenced sample was peripheral blood. The receptors stem from a woman aged 45-65 years with active or convalescent COVID-19.

CDR3 sequence (DNA): TGCAGCGTTGCGGGCAGGGGGAAGGTCACTGAAGCTTTCTTT. Encoded protein: CSVAGRGKVTEAFF. V and J are TRBV29-1 and TRBJ1-1; 7 positions match TRBD1. CDR3 length equals 14 residues. CDR1 and CDR2 from the germline V gene are SQVTM and ANQGSEA. V trimming: 4 bases; J trimming: 4 bases; junction bases outside the gene matches: 9.

The rearrangement links TRBV28 to TRBJ2-2; 8 bases align to TRBD1. V was clipped by 2 bases and J by 7 bases; unmatched bases: 3. Germline V gene data show CDR1 as MDHEN and CDR2 as SYDVKM. This CDR3 region has 14 residues. The CDR3 DNA reads TGTGCCAGCAGTTTAACAGGGGGTGGCGGGGAGCTGTTTTTT. It is translated as CASSLTGGGGELFF. Looking up the rest from reference TRBV28 and TRBJ2-2 gives the full variable domain: DVKVTQSSRYLVKRTGEKVFLECVQDMDHENMFWYRQDPGLGLRLIYFSYDVKMKEKGDIPEGYSVSREKKERFSLILESASTNQTSMYLCASSLTGGGGELFFGEGSRLTVL.

The V gene is TRBV10-3, the J gene TRBJ2-3, with D possibly matching TRBD2 (6 bases). Per the germline V gene, CDR1 is ENHRY and CDR2 is SYGVKD. The V end was cut by 6 bases, the J end by 0 bases, with 16 bases between. The length of the CDR3 is 16 residues. The CDR3 region has the DNA TGTGCCATCAGGGACTTTAGCGGTCCTAGCACAGATACGCAGTATTTT. Protein sequence: CAIRDFSGPSTDTQYF.

The genes are TRBV18 and TRBJ2-7, with 7 bases matching TRBD1. From germline, CDR1 is KGHSH and CDR2 LQKENI. This CDR3 is 17 amino acids long. J gave up 6 bases and V 1 base, and 15 bases lay outside the gene matches. The CDR3 is CASSPRMGQLLMGEQYF. Here the CDR3 DNA reads TGTGCCAGCTCACCACGAATGGGACAGCTCCTCATGGGCGAGCAGTACTTC.

V is TRBV25-1 and J is TRBJ1-4; 8 nucleotides align to TRBD1. The CDR3 spans 14 residues. From germline, CDR1 is MGHDK and CDR2 SYGVNS. V shed 4 bases, J shed 8 bases, and the junction held 6 bases outside the gene matches. The CDR3 DNA is TGTGCCAGCAGTGTGACGGCAGGGGGCGAAAAACTGTTTTTT. Translated, it gives CASSVTAGGEKLFF.

This chain connects TRBV30 to TRBJ1-2; D possibly corresponds to TRBD1 (5 bases). V lost 1 base and J 0 bases, leaving 18 bases between the germline ends. The CDR3 runs 17 residues. CDR1 and CDR2 from the germline V gene are GTSNPN and SVGIG (reference sequence). DNA of the CDR3: TGTGCCTGGAGTGCCAGGGTGGGGTTAACCCCTAACTATGGCTACACCTTC. Translating gives CAWSARVGLTPNYGYTF.

The CDR3 region is CASNRDGGGGELFF. DNA of the CDR3: TGCGCCAGCAATCGAGATGGAGGAGGTGGGGAGCTGTTTTTT. The genes are TRBV5-1 and TRBJ2-2, with D tentatively TRBD2 (5 bases). The CDR3 length is 14 residues. The germline V and J ends were trimmed by 6 bases and 8 bases, with 17 bases remaining between them. The germline V gene has CDR1 SGHRS and CDR2 YFSETQ. Filled out from reference TRBV5-1 and TRBJ2-2, the complete variable domain reads KAGVTQTPRYLIKTRGQQVTLSCSPISGHRSVSWYQQTPGQGLQFLFEYFSETQRNKGNFPGRFSGRQFSNSRSEMNVSTLELGDSALYLCASNRDGGGGELFFGEGSRLTVL.

This chain links TRBV28 with TRBJ1-2; 10 nucleotides match TRBD1. Germline V gene sequence: CDR1 MDHEN, CDR2 SYDVKM. Germline trimming cut 6 bases from V and 5 bases from J; bases unmatched to any gene: 0. This CDR3 spans 12 amino acids. The CDR3, as DNA: TGTGCCAGCAGGGACAGGGGGTATGGCTACACCTTC. This sequence encodes CASRDRGYGYTF.

The chain has TRBV5-5 and TRBJ2-7; D unresolved. Germline CDR1 and CDR2: SGHKS and YYEKEE (reference sequence). The CDR3 length is 13 residues. V dropped 0 bases and J dropped 6 bases, with 10 bases sitting between them. This CDR3 reads CASSLDPVREQYF. In nucleotides, the CDR3 is TGTGCCAGCAGCTTGGATCCCGTTCGCGAGCAGTACTTC. The full variable domain, its missing parts supplied by reference TRBV5-5 and TRBJ2-7, is DAGVTQSPTHLIKTRGQQVTLRCSPISGHKSVSWYQQVLGQGPQFIFQYYEKEERGRGNFPDRFSARQFPNYSSELNVNALLLGDSALYLCASSLDPVREQYFGPGTRLTVT.

V is TRBV5-5 and J is TRBJ2-7, with 7 positions matching TRBD1. The CDR3 is 15 amino acids. J gave up 3 bases and V 2 bases, and 8 bases lay outside the gene matches. Germline values: CDR1 SGHKS, CDR2 YYEKEE (reference sequence). CDR3 amino acids: CASSFLQRGLYEQYF. CDR3 bases: TGTGCCAGCAGCTTCCTGCAGAGGGGGCTCTACGAGCAGTACTTC.

This CDR3 reads CAWSPGTDTQYF. In nucleotides, the CDR3 is TGTGCCTGGAGCCCGGGGACAGATACGCAGTATTTT. V usage is TRBV30 and J usage is TRBJ2-3, with D possibly being TRBD2 (5 bases). Germline V gene lookup returns CDR1 GTSNPN and CDR2 SVGIG (reference sequence). The CDR3 covers 12 residues. Trimming took off 3 bases at V and 3 bases at J, with 7 bases between the two ends.

The chain joins TRBV10-3 to TRBJ1-2; D is ambiguous. The CDR3 spans 12 residues. Germline lookup yields CDR1 ENHRY and CDR2 SYGVKD. Trimming left V 5 bases short and J 4 bases short, with 8 bases between. CDR3 region: CAISSGVYGYTF. CDR3 DNA: TGTGCCATCAGTTCCGGAGTCTATGGCTACACCTTC.

This rearrangement joins TRBV7-8 to TRBJ2-5, with 7 bases identical to TRBD1. Germline loops: CDR1 SGHVS, CDR2 FQNEAQ. Unmatched junction bases numbered 9, after V lost 5 bases and J lost 3 bases. The CDR3 consists of 15 residues. The CDR3 spells CASSPRQGMEETQYF. In nucleotides, the CDR3 is TGTGCCAGCAGCCCGAGACAGGGTATGGAAGAGACCCAGTACTTC.

In this sample, this clone turned up once. The junction departs from germline at one end; a sequencing error may be responsible. The chain recombines TRBV2 with TRBJ1-2; D might be TRBD1 (5 bases). This CDR3 has 15 amino acids. The germline gives CDR1 SNHLY, CDR2 FYNNEI. As DNA, the CDR3 is TGTGCCAGCACCCCGGGACTTAGGATGAAGCATGGGTACACCTTC. Translating it yields CASTPGLRMKHGYTF.

V and J are TRBV28 and TRBJ2-2, with TRBD2 matching 8 bases. This CDR3 is built from 16 residues. V lost 4 bases, J lost 0 bases, and 4 bases stayed unmatched. Per germline, CDR1 MDHEN and CDR2 SYDVKM. CDR3 protein: CASSSGGAPNTGELFF. The CDR3 region has the DNA TGTGCCAGCAGTTCGGGGGGGGCCCCGAACACCGGGGAGCTGTTTTTT.

The chain combines TRBV15 with TRBJ2-5; D uncertain. Germline values: CDR1 LNHNV, CDR2 YYDKDF (reference sequence). Trimming removed 0 bases from V and 0 bases from J, with 2 bases in between. The CDR3 is made up of 13 amino acids. CDR3 amino acids: CATSRDNQETQYF. The CDR3 nucleotides read TGTGCCACCAGCAGAGACAACCAAGAGACCCAGTACTTC. Supplemented by reference TRBV15 and TRBJ2-5, the full variable domain reads DAMVIQNPRYQVTQFGKPVTLSCSQTLNHNVMYWYQQKSSQAPKLLFHYYDKDFNNEADTPDNFQSRRPNTSFCFLDIRSPGLGDTAMYLCATSRDNQETQYFGPGTRLLVL.

V gene TRBV27 combines with J gene TRBJ1-1, with 7 nucleotides matching TRBD1. Germline CDR1 and CDR2: MNHEY and SMNVEV (reference sequence). The J segment lost 5 bases and the V segment lost 5 bases, leaving 11 bases of the junction unmatched. The CDR3 has 15 residues. CDR3 in DNA: TGTGCCAGCAGTCGGTACAGGACAGGCGTAACTGAAGCTTTCTTT. Its protein product is CASSRYRTGVTEAFF.

The chain couples TRBV4-1 to TRBJ1-1, with D uncertain. The germline V and J ends were trimmed by 6 bases and 1 base, with 15 bases remaining between them. This CDR3 spans 15 amino acids. Germline assignment: CDR1 MGHRA and CDR2 YSYEKL. The CDR3 sequence: CASRHTTSKNTEAFF. The CDR3 DNA reads as TGCGCCAGCAGACATACGACTTCCAAGAACACTGAAGCTTTCTTT.

The chain uses TRBV27 and TRBJ2-5; D unresolved. This CDR3 is built from 15 residues. Germline V gene data show CDR1 as MNHEY and CDR2 as SMNVEV (reference sequence). V lost 2 bases, J lost 2 bases, and 12 bases lay in between. DNA for the CDR3: TGTGCCAGCAGTTTAGTACAGCCCTCGCAAGAGACCCAGTACTTC. It specifies CASSLVQPSQETQYF.

The chain carries TRBV30 and TRBJ1-2; 10 nucleotides line up with TRBD1. Germline CDR1 is GTSNPN and CDR2 is SVGIG (reference sequence). CDR3 length equals 16 residues. V dropped 5 bases and J dropped 4; count of bases not matched to a gene: 13. This CDR3 reads CAWERATGGASYGYTF. Written as DNA, the CDR3 is TGTGCCTGGGAAAGGGCGACAGGGGGCGCTTCCTATGGCTACACCTTC. The entire variable domain, with the rest obtained from reference TRBV30 and TRBJ1-2, is as follows: SQTIHQWPATLVQPVGSPLSLECTVEGTSNPNLYWYRQAAGRGLQLLFYSVGIGQISSEVPQNLSASRPQDRQFILSSKKLLLSDSGFYLCAWERATGGASYGYTFGSGTRLTVV.

This clone was seen a handful of times. The V call is TRBV2, the J call TRBJ1-5, with D unresolved. The CDR3 covers 13 residues. V dropped 9 bases and J dropped 5 bases, with 14 bases sitting between them. Germline-derived CDR1 and CDR2 are SNHLY and FYNNEI. The CDR3 nucleotides read TGTGCCAGTCAGGTGGGTTCGGATCAGCCCCAGCATTTT. Protein: CASQVGSDQPQHF.